The 12 T cell receptor beta chains reported below all come from one sample, sequenced in a study of early T cells in non-severe SARS-CoV-2 infection. TCRdb re-called the 5' RACE reads with MiXCR, one entry per CDR3 protein. The profile shows about 62,000 distinct CDR3 sequences, approximately 10% of them singletons. Sequenced input: whole blood. Receptors were obtained from an adult who was a healthcare worker with PCR-confirmed SARS-CoV-2 infection or an uninfected control (not recorded which).

This chain links TRBV6-2 or TRBV6-3 with TRBJ2-7; D ambiguous. The germline V gene has CDR1 MNHEY and CDR2 SVGEGT. The V gene lost 9 bases and the J gene lost 3 bases, with 18 bases spanning the gap. The CDR3 length is 14 residues. The CDR3 loop reads CASRKNGAIYEQYV. The CDR3 DNA follows: TGTGCCAGTCGAAAGAATGGTGCCATCTACGAGCAGTACGTC.

This clonotype was detected only a few times. The chain uses TRBV7-9 and TRBJ1-2; D unresolved. V dropped 3 bases and J dropped 3 bases, with 11 bases sitting between them. This CDR3 spans 14 amino acids. Germline V gives CDR1 SEHNR, CDR2 FQNEAQ (reference sequence). CDR3: CASSLWAEDYGYTF. CDR3 coding DNA: TGTGCCAGCAGCTTGTGGGCGGAGGACTATGGCTACACCTTC.

This clonotype was seen a handful of times. V and J are TRBV10-3 and TRBJ1-5; D perhaps matches TRBD1 (6 bases). The CDR3 covers 14 residues. V was cut by 7 bases and J by 4 bases, with 14 bases left in between. Looked up from germline, CDR1 is ENHRY and CDR2 is SYGVKD. CDR3 nucleotides: TGTGCCATCAAAGGAACAGGGACAAATCAGCCCCAGCATTTT. Residues: CAIKGTGTNQPQHF.

This clonotype was counted at least ten times. The chain joins TRBV10-2 to TRBJ2-1, with a possible D match to TRBD1 (6 bases). With 9 bases removed from V and 2 bases from J, the gap between germline ends came to 14 bases. The germline CDR1 and CDR2 sequences are WSHSY and SAAADI. The CDR3 has 14 amino acids. CDR3 sequence (DNA): TGCGCCAGGGCGGACAGTGGAGCCTACAATGAGCAGTTCTTC. Amino acid sequence: CARADSGAYNEQFF.

This clonotype has a count of ten or more. The V and J genes are TRBV7-3 and TRBJ2-5; possibly TRBD1 for D (6 bases). The V end was cut by 2 bases, the J end by 2 bases, with 6 bases between. The CDR3 runs 13 residues. Germline V gene sequence: CDR1 SGHTA, CDR2 FQGTGA. CDR3 in DNA: TGTGCCAGCAGCTTAGGACAGCAAGAGACCCAGTACTTC. Translation gives CASSLGQQETQYF.

This clonotype was seen more than once but under ten times. This sequence joins TRBV20-1 and TRBJ1-1, with D possibly TRBD1 on 5 matching bases. V was trimmed by 3 bases and J by 2 bases, leaving 13 bases between them. This CDR3 is 14 amino acids long. The V gene's germline CDR1 is DFQATT and CDR2 SNEGSKA (reference sequence). The CDR3 DNA follows: TGCAGTGCTAGGGACACATGGACCAACACTGAAGCTTTCTTT. Its translation is CSARDTWTNTEAFF.

This rearrangement joins TRBV12-3 or TRBV12-4 to TRBJ1-3, with D possibly matching TRBD1 (6 bases). V lost 4 bases, J lost 0 bases, and 10 bases lay in between. This CDR3 has 15 residues. The CDR3 protein is CASSSGGGSGNTIYF. DNA of the CDR3: TGTGCCAGCAGTTCCGGAGGGGGCTCTGGAAACACCATATATTTT.

The J gene is TRBJ1-3, the V gene TRBV20-1, with a tentative D call TRBD1 (6 bases). CDR1 and CDR2 from the germline V gene are DFQATT and SNEGSKA (reference sequence). The CDR3 covers 14 residues. Trimming left V 6 bases short and J 3 bases short, with 15 bases between. CDR3 protein: CSAAKGQSGNTIYF. The CDR3 region has the DNA TGCAGTGCAGCCAAAGGACAGAGTGGAAACACCATATATTTT.

The J gene is TRBJ1-2, the V gene TRBV6-6; unclear D gene. V was clipped by 0 bases and J by 3 bases, with 8 bases between them. Germline-derived CDR1 and CDR2 are MNHNY and SVGAGI (reference sequence). CDR3 length: 14 residues. This CDR3 is CASSYSDVDYGYTF. CDR3 nucleotides: TGTGCCAGCAGTTACTCGGACGTAGACTATGGCTACACCTTC.

This clonotype has ten or more counts. J is TRBJ2-1 and V is TRBV18; D ambiguous. V was shortened by 4 bases and J by 10 bases, with 14 bases between the two germline ends. The CDR3 extends over 13 amino acids. Germline V gene lookup returns CDR1 KGHSH and CDR2 LQKENI. The CDR3 nucleotides read TGTGCCAGCTCACGGGATAAGGGTTACGAGCAGTTCTTC. Residues: CASSRDKGYEQFF.

The table lists this clonotype with many counts. This chain connects TRBV20-1 to TRBJ1-2; the D is unclear. The CDR3 covers 15 residues. V gave up 6 bases and J gave up 4 bases, with 21 bases separating them. Germline V gene data show CDR1 as DFQATT and CDR2 as SNEGSKA (reference sequence). The CDR3 spells CSASLVRSMAYGYTF. CDR3 sequence (DNA): TGCAGTGCGAGTTTAGTCCGCTCGATGGCCTATGGCTACACCTTC.

J is TRBJ2-1 and V is TRBV3-1; the match to TRBD1 covers 7 bases. The CDR3 extends over 13 amino acids. Per the germline V gene, CDR1 is LGHDT and CDR2 is YNNKEL (reference sequence). The trim removed 2 bases at V and 11 bases at J, leaving 6 bases unmatched. CDR3 DNA: TGTGCCAGCAGCCAACCCCAGGGGGACAAGCAGTTCTTC. Protein: CASSQPQGDKQFF.